Presented here are 23 T cell receptor beta chains from one specimen sequenced in a study of blood T cell repertoires in COVID-19. Libraries were prepared by immunoSEQ multiplex PCR; TCRdb keeps only in-frame clonotypes and omits some of them. Among roughly 29,000 clones, roughly 80% were seen once, and the ten largest hold approximately 15%. Sample: peripheral blood. These receptors were taken from a woman aged 55-70 years with acute or convalescent COVID-19.

The chain links TRBV2 to TRBJ1-2, with 7 bases fitting TRBD1. Germline V gene data show CDR1 as SNHLY and CDR2 as FYNNEI. Losses at the gene ends were 4 bases for V and 8 bases for J; bases not matched to a gene: 4. The length of the CDR3 is 12 residues. CDR3 protein: CASSGQGWGYTF. DNA for the CDR3: TGTGCCAGCAGTGGACAGGGTTGGGGCTACACCTTC.

This clone was observed a few times. The chain recombines TRBV2 with TRBJ2-3, with TRBD2 as a possible D gene (6 bases). V was clipped by 6 bases and J by 6 bases, with 10 bases between them. CDR3 size: 12 residues. The germline V gene encodes CDR1 SNHLY and CDR2 FYNNEI. This CDR3 is CASRRLADTQYF. CDR3 DNA: TGTGCCAGCAGGAGGCTAGCGGATACGCAGTATTTT.

V and J are TRBV30 and TRBJ1-1; TRBD1 agrees at 7 bases. V shed 5 bases, J shed 4 bases, and the junction held 10 bases outside the gene matches. CDR1 GTSNPN and CDR2 SVGIG come from the germline V gene (reference sequence). CDR3 length: 14 residues. The CDR3 spells CAWVGAGGFTEAFF. The DNA for the CDR3 is TGTGCCTGGGTGGGGGCAGGGGGGTTCACTGAAGCTTTCTTT.

This rearrangement joins TRBV5-1 to TRBJ2-7; D perhaps matches TRBD2 (6 bases). The CDR3 spans 15 residues. Trimming shortened V by 4 bases and J by 6 bases, and 20 bases separated the two germline ends. Germline CDR1 SGHRS, CDR2 YFSETQ. Written as DNA, the CDR3 is TGCGCCAGCAGCGCGGGGATAGGGGCTTCGGGCGAGCAGTACTTC. It yields the protein CASSAGIGASGEQYF.

The gene calls are TRBV15 and TRBJ2-7, with D tentatively TRBD1 (5 bases). Trimming cost V 0 bases and J 2 bases, with 8 bases left between them. Germline CDR1 and CDR2: LNHNV and YYDKDF (reference sequence). This CDR3 region has 14 residues. CDR3 bases: TGTGCCACCAGCAGAGACCAGGGTACCTACGAGCAGTACTTC. Amino acids: CATSRDQGTYEQYF.

This rearrangement joins TRBV9 to TRBJ2-1, with a possible D match to TRBD2 (5 bases). The CDR3 has 14 amino acids. Looked up from germline, CDR1 is SGDLS and CDR2 is YYNGEE. Trimming stripped 2 bases from V and 5 bases from J, with 11 bases between. The CDR3 protein is CASSVRTGDNEQFF. The CDR3 DNA follows: TGTGCCAGCAGCGTCCGGACTGGCGACAATGAGCAGTTCTTC.

A few counts support this clone. V and J are TRBV7-7 and TRBJ1-3; a possible D gene is TRBD1 (6 bases). The CDR3 is 15 amino acids. CDR1 SSHAT and CDR2 FNYEAQ come from the germline V gene (reference sequence). Trimming shortened V by 0 bases and J by 3 bases, and 9 bases separated the two germline ends. The CDR3 DNA is TGTGCCAGCAGCTTAGCGCAGGGGCTTGGAAACACCATATATTTT. Its translation is CASSLAQGLGNTIYF.

The chain recombines TRBV5-4 with TRBJ2-3; 8 nucleotides align to TRBD2. V shed 0 bases, J shed 4 bases, and the junction held 4 bases outside the gene matches. Per germline, CDR1 SGHNT and CDR2 YYREEE (reference sequence). The CDR3 is 15 amino acids. The CDR3 DNA reads TGTGCCAGCAGCTTGGGTAGCGGGGACCCAGATACGCAGTATTTT. Protein product: CASSLGSGDPDTQYF.

Points on this clone: At one end the junction does not follow the germline gene, possibly because of a read error. The chain couples TRBV5-1 to TRBJ2-7; 7 bases line up with TRBD1. CDR3 length: 14 amino acids. Germline CDR1 and CDR2: SGHRS and YFSETQ. The CDR3 spells CASSLLGGSHEQYF. Here the CDR3 DNA reads TGCGCCAGCAGCTTGTTAGGGGGCTCCCACGAGCAGTACTTC.

This clone was observed a single time. The chain links TRBV7-9 to TRBJ2-5; 10 bases fit TRBD2. V was clipped by 1 base and J by 2 bases; unmatched bases: 13. The CDR3 has 19 amino acids. Germline loops: CDR1 SEHNR, CDR2 FQNEAQ (reference sequence). The DNA of the CDR3 is TGTGCCAGCAGCTTAGGGCGTAGCGGGGGGCCTTCCCATCAAGAGACCCAGTACTTC. Translation gives CASSLGRSGGPSHQETQYF.

The V call is TRBV10-1, the J call TRBJ2-3; D is uncertain. The germline CDR1 and CDR2 sequences are WNHNN and SYGVQD (reference sequence). The V gene lost 3 bases and the J gene lost 5 bases, with 12 bases spanning the gap. This CDR3 is built from 14 residues. In DNA form, the CDR3 reads TGCGCCAGCAGTGATTTAGTTCGTGGAGATACGCAGTATTTT. This codes for CASSDLVRGDTQYF.

This chain uses TRBV4-2 with TRBJ2-7, with 7 bases lining up with TRBD2. The CDR3 totals 17 residues. Germline assignment: CDR1 LGHNA and CDR2 YNFKEQ. The ends lost 1 base at V and 0 bases at J; junction bases unmatched: 9. The CDR3 here is CASSQAVAGYSSYEQYF. In nucleotides, the CDR3 is TGTGCCAGCAGCCAAGCGGTAGCGGGTTATAGCTCCTACGAGCAGTACTTC.

This clone has more than one count but fewer than ten. CDR3 sequence: CAIKSRGDEQFF. For the CDR3, the DNA is TGTGCCATCAAATCCAGGGGGGATGAGCAGTTCTTC. The V call is TRBV7-9, the J call TRBJ2-1; D is perhaps TRBD1 (7 bases). Trimming removed 10 bases from V and 8 bases from J, with 15 bases in between. CDR1 is SEHNR and CDR2 is FQNEAQ in the germline V gene (reference sequence). The CDR3 spans 12 residues. The whole variable domain, remainder taken from reference TRBV7-9 and TRBJ2-1, is DTGVSQNPRHKITKRGQNVTFRCDPISEHNRLYWYRQTLGQGPEFLTYFQNEAQLEKSRLLSDRFSAERPKGSFSTLEIQRTEQGDSAMYLCAIKSRGDEQFFGPGTRLTVL.

This clone was seen more than once but under ten times. The rearrangement joins TRBV24-1 to TRBJ1-1, with TRBD1 matching over 7 bases. The CDR3 is made up of 16 amino acids. V shed 5 bases, J shed 2 bases, and the junction held 10 bases outside the gene matches. Per germline, CDR1 KGHDR and CDR2 SFDVKD. The DNA of the CDR3 is TGTGCCACCAGTGGAGGGCACAGGGGAGGAAACACTGAAGCTTTCTTT. Its translation is CATSGGHRGGNTEAFF.

This rearrangement joins TRBV5-1 to TRBJ2-3, with 7 bases identical to TRBD2. The V and J ends lost 1 base and 0 bases, in that order; junction bases with no gene match: 11. This CDR3 has 18 residues. From germline, CDR1 is SGHRS and CDR2 YFSETQ. CDR3: CASSLIMIRRGSTDTQYF. As DNA, the CDR3 is TGCGCCAGCAGCTTGATAATGATCCGGCGGGGGAGCACAGATACGCAGTATTTT.

This clone appeared a single time. The J gene is TRBJ2-5, the V gene TRBV5-5; D is possibly TRBD2 (6 bases). The germline V gene encodes CDR1 SGHKS and CDR2 YYEKEE (reference sequence). The CDR3 is made up of 14 amino acids. Trimming removed 5 bases at V and 7 bases at J, with 18 bases between. DNA for the CDR3: TGTGCCAGCAGTCCCGGGACCCTGGGGGGGACCCAGTACTTC. Protein sequence: CASSPGTLGGTQYF.

The chain has TRBV7-6 and TRBJ2-2; 10 bases match TRBD2. The CDR3 has 19 residues. The V gene's germline CDR1 is SGHVS and CDR2 FNYEAQ. Losses at the gene ends were 6 bases for V and 1 base for J; bases not matched to a gene: 14. CDR3 residues: CASSSKAPPSGGNTGELFF. In DNA, the CDR3 is TGTGCCAGCAGTTCGAAGGCCCCTCCTAGCGGGGGGAACACCGGGGAGCTGTTTTTT.

The CDR3: CASSGEQGAADNEQFF. The CDR3 nucleotides are TGTGCCAGCAGCGGGGAACAGGGGGCTGCCGACAATGAGCAGTTCTTC. The chain combines TRBV5-4 with TRBJ2-1; 9 bases are a match to TRBD1. This CDR3 has 16 amino acids. J lost 5 bases, V lost 4 bases, and 10 bases had no gene match. Germline lookup yields CDR1 SGHNT and CDR2 YYREEE (reference sequence).

This clone was observed a handful of times. The gene calls are TRBV4-1 and TRBJ1-6; 7 bases are a match to TRBD1. The V gene end was trimmed by 2 bases and the J gene end by 0 bases; junction bases not matched to a gene: 13. Germline values: CDR1 MGHRA, CDR2 YSYEKL. The CDR3 loop spans 20 amino acids. CDR3 DNA: TGCGCCAGCAGCCAATTCACCGGGACAGCCCATAGCTCCTATAATTCACCCCTCCACTTT. Translating it yields CASSQFTGTAHSSYNSPLHF.

V and J are TRBV9 and TRBJ2-3, with 12 bases aligning to TRBD2. Germline lookup yields CDR1 SGDLS and CDR2 YYNGEE. J was trimmed by 4 bases and V by 1 base; bases with no gene match: 22. This CDR3 contains 22 residues. The DNA of the CDR3 is TGTGCCAGCAGCGTACGATCGACCGGGACTAGCGGGTACCCTCATGGGGCAGATACGCAGTATTTT. It codes for CASSVRSTGTSGYPHGADTQYF.

V usage is TRBV9 and J usage is TRBJ1-1; D gene unclear. CDR1 is SGDLS and CDR2 is YYNGEE in the germline V gene. This CDR3 is 13 amino acids long. The V end lost 1 base, the J end lost 0 bases, and 4 bases lay between the germline ends. The chain's CDR3 is CASSVSMNTEAFF. Here the CDR3 DNA reads TGTGCCAGCAGCGTATCCATGAACACTGAAGCTTTCTTT.

The sample holds a few counts of this clone. The rearrangement links TRBV5-6 to TRBJ1-1; D remains unclear. The CDR3 spans 13 residues. Trimming removed 2 bases from V and 4 bases from J, with 9 bases in between. Per the germline V gene, CDR1 is SGHDT and CDR2 is YYEEEE. CDR3 protein: CASSFVRGTEAFF. CDR3 in DNA: TGTGCCAGCAGCTTCGTCCGGGGCACTGAAGCTTTCTTT.

CDR3 loop: CASRRGTGSYNEQFF. Here the CDR3 DNA reads TGTGCCAGTAGGAGGGGGACAGGATCCTACAATGAGCAGTTCTTC. This sequence joins TRBV19 and TRBJ2-1, with 8 bases identical to TRBD1. The CDR3 contains 15 residues. Germline CDR1 LNHDA, CDR2 SQIVND (reference sequence). Trimming removed 6 bases from V and 1 base from J; junction bases left unmatched: 5.